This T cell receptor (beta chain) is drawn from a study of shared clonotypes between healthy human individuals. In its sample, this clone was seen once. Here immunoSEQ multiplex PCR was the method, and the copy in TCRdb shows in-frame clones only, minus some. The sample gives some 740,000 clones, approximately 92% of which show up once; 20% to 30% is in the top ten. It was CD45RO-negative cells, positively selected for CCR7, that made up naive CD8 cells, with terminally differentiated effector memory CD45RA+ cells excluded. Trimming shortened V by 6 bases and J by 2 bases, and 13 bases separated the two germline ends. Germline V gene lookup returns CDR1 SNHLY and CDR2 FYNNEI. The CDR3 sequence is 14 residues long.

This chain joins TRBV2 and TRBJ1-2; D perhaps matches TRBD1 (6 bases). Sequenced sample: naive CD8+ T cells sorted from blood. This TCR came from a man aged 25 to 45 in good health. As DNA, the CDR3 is TGTGCCAGCAGACCTACTCAGGGGAACTATGGCTACACCTTC. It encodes CASRPTQGNYGYTF.